This TCR beta chain stems from a study of blood T cell repertoires in COVID-19. Study summary: T cells, B-cell-depleted T cells, or PBMCs supplied cDNA or gDNA.

The repertoire was sequenced with immunoSEQ multiplex PCR; TCRdb's copy has only in-frame clones and lacks some. The table records fewer than 200,000 clones, approximately 89% of them present only once. The CDR3 totals 13 residues. CDR1 and CDR2 from the germline V gene are SGHRS and YFSETQ. V lost 4 bases and J lost 5, with 10 bases in between. The chain carries TRBV5-1 and TRBJ1-3, with D possibly matching TRBD1 (6 bases). The clonotype originates from an older woman with acute or convalescent COVID-19. Sequencing was carried out using peripheral blood. Here the CDR3 DNA reads TGCGCCAGCAGCCCGGGACATCGAAACACCATATATTTT. Protein: CASSPGHRNTIYF.